The 25 T cell receptor beta chains in this list originate from one sample, sequenced in a study of Ad26.COV2.S vaccination and SARS-CoV-2 variants. Method: immunoSEQ multiplex PCR; TCRdb's copy keeps in-frame clones and lacks some. The table records over 300,000 clones, 83% of them present only once. Treatment here: some 20 received Ad26.COV2.S at low or high dose, single or two shots; 5 received placebo; per-sample allocation not given. Sampling was done on day 63 after the first vaccine or placebo injection. The sequenced sample was peripheral blood, obtained in a trial of Ad26.COV2.S vaccine versus placebo. The receptors stem from a person aged 18-65 years who received the Ad26.COV2.S COVID-19 vaccine or a placebo.

The chain uses TRBV3-1 (or the pseudogene TRBV3-2) and TRBJ1-1; 7 bases agree with TRBD1. Germline V gene sequence: CDR1 LGHDT, CDR2 YNNKEL (reference sequence). V lost 4 bases, J lost 3 bases, and 5 bases stayed unmatched. The CDR3 loop spans 14 amino acids. The CDR3 is CASSPWQGDTEAFF. The CDR3 DNA is TGTGCCAGCAGCCCATGGCAGGGGGACACTGAAGCTTTCTTT.

This sequence joins TRBV18 and TRBJ2-5, with 8 nucleotides matching TRBD1. J gave up 9 bases and V 2 bases, and 11 bases lay outside the gene matches. The CDR3 is 15 amino acids. Looked up from germline, CDR1 is KGHSH and CDR2 is LQKENI. CDR3 in amino acids: CASSPSDRALRAQYF. DNA for the CDR3: TGTGCCAGCTCACCATCGGACAGGGCCTTGAGGGCCCAGTACTTC.

The chain's CDR3 is CASSPQVNTEAFF. The CDR3 nucleotides are TGTGCCAGCAGTCCTCAGGTTAACACTGAAGCTTTCTTT. The genes are TRBV27 and TRBJ1-1; unclear D gene. The ends were cut back, 5 bases at V and 2 bases at J, with 9 bases in the middle. The CDR3 extends over 13 amino acids. Germline V gives CDR1 MNHEY, CDR2 SMNVEV (reference sequence).

This chain links TRBV30 with TRBJ1-1; no clear D. The CDR3 has 13 amino acids. CDR1 and CDR2 (germline): GTSNPN, SVGIG (reference sequence). Trimming stripped 3 bases from V and 2 bases from J, with 10 bases between. The CDR3 DNA is TGTGCCTGGAGAACCTACGTTAACACTGAAGCTTTCTTT. It codes for CAWRTYVNTEAFF. The variable domain in full, completed from reference TRBV30 and TRBJ1-1, reads SQTIHQWPATLVQPVGSPLSLECTVEGTSNPNLYWYRQAAGRGLQLLFYSVGIGQISSEVPQNLSASRPQDRQFILSSKKLLLSDSGFYLCAWRTYVNTEAFFGQGTRLTVV.

The CDR3 DNA reads as TGTGCCAGCTTGCAGTCGGGACAGGGGTCCTACGAGCAGTACTTC. Residues: CASLQSGQGSYEQYF. The J gene is TRBJ2-7, the V gene TRBV28; 10 nucleotides align to TRBD1. The V segment lost 8 bases and the J segment 1 base; nucleotides outside the gene matches: 8. The CDR3 extends over 15 amino acids. Per the germline V gene, CDR1 is MDHEN and CDR2 is SYDVKM.

The chain links TRBV19 to TRBJ2-5; a possible D gene is TRBD2 (6 bases). The CDR3 runs 16 residues. V was clipped by 5 bases and J by 0 bases, with 16 bases between them. Looked up from germline, CDR1 is LNHDA and CDR2 is SQIVND (reference sequence). CDR3 amino acids: CASSRGLAAYQETQYF. In nucleotides, the CDR3 is TGTGCCAGTAGTCGGGGACTTGCGGCGTACCAAGAGACCCAGTACTTC.

The CDR3 here is CASINGLAGTETQYF. CDR3 in DNA: TGTGCCAGCATCAATGGACTAGCGGGGACTGAGACCCAGTACTTC. The chain carries TRBV7-9 and TRBJ2-5; 12 positions match TRBD2. The trim removed 7 bases at V and 5 bases at J, leaving 8 bases unmatched. The germline CDR1 and CDR2 sequences are SEHNR and FQNEAQ (reference sequence). The CDR3 is 15 residues long. Full variable domain (outside the CDR3, taken from reference TRBV7-9 and TRBJ2-5): DTGVSQNPRHKITKRGQNVTFRCDPISEHNRLYWYRQTLGQGPEFLTYFQNEAQLEKSRLLSDRFSAERPKGSFSTLEIQRTEQGDSAMYLCASINGLAGTETQYFGPGTRLLVL.

V gene TRBV7-2 combines with J gene TRBJ2-6; D unclear. The germline V gene has CDR1 SGHTA and CDR2 FQGNSA. This CDR3 region has 18 residues. V lost 4 bases and J lost 2, with 18 bases in between. This CDR3 is CASSSPTDGRPGANVLTF. In nucleotides, the CDR3 is TGTGCCAGCAGCTCCCCCACGGACGGCCGACCTGGGGCCAACGTCCTGACTTTC.

This clone was seen just once. V usage is TRBV19 and J usage is TRBJ1-2; D not resolved. Germline assignment: CDR1 LNHDA and CDR2 SQIVND (reference sequence). The CDR3 has 14 residues. V lost 2 bases and J lost 3, with 10 bases in between. The CDR3 coding sequence is TGTGCCAGTAGTATAATACGGAGCCACTATGGCTACACCTTC. As protein: CASSIIRSHYGYTF.

This clone was counted at least ten times. Additional DNA sequences in this sample encode the identical CDR3. The gene calls are TRBV27 and TRBJ1-3, with D unresolved. Germline CDR1 is MNHEY and CDR2 is SMNVEV (reference sequence). V shed 6 bases and J shed 4 bases, with 7 bases lying between them. The CDR3 covers 12 residues. CDR3 sequence: CASSPPGNTIYF. The CDR3 DNA sequence: TGTGCCAGCAGCCCGCCCGGAAACACCATATATTTT.

The rearrangement uses TRBV5-1 and TRBJ2-2, with 15 bases aligning to TRBD2. Trimming at V came to 4 bases and at J to 5 bases, leaving 6 bases not matched to a gene. The CDR3 consists of 17 residues. Per the germline V gene, CDR1 is SGHRS and CDR2 is YFSETQ. The CDR3, as DNA: TGCGCCAGCAGCCCGGGACTAGCGGGAGGTTTGACCGGGGAGCTGTTTTTT. Protein sequence: CASSPGLAGGLTGELFF. Using reference TRBV5-1 and TRBJ2-2 for the parts outside the CDR3, the full variable domain is KAGVTQTPRYLIKTRGQQVTLSCSPISGHRSVSWYQQTPGQGLQFLFEYFSETQRNKGNFPGRFSGRQFSNSRSEMNVSTLELGDSALYLCASSPGLAGGLTGELFFGEGSRLTVL.

This clone was seen only a few times. The chain employs TRBV11-1 and TRBJ1-6, with D unclear. This CDR3 is 13 amino acids long. V was pared by 4 bases and J by 7 bases, with 8 bases between. Germline V lookup: CDR1 SGHAT, CDR2 FQDESV (reference sequence). This CDR3 is CASSSTPNSPLHF. The DNA for the CDR3 is TGTGCCAGCAGCTCCACGCCAAATTCACCCCTCCACTTT.

This clone was seen just once. The genes are TRBV18 and TRBJ1-1; D unclear. The CDR3 covers 15 residues. V lost 4 bases, J lost 1 base, and 13 bases lay in between. Germline lookup yields CDR1 KGHSH and CDR2 LQKENI. The chain's CDR3 is CASSRLDSRNTEAFF. CDR3 sequence (DNA): TGTGCCAGCTCACGACTGGACTCCCGGAACACTGAAGCTTTCTTT.

The chain has TRBV10-3 and TRBJ2-2; 10 bases map to TRBD2. The CDR3 length is 19 residues. Germline-derived CDR1 and CDR2 are ENHRY and SYGVKD. V shed 0 bases, J shed 4 bases, and the junction held 11 bases outside the gene matches. CDR3: CAISESGVVLAGATGELFF. CDR3 in DNA: TGTGCCATCAGTGAGTCGGGGGTTGTTCTAGCGGGAGCCACCGGGGAGCTGTTTTTT.

The chain employs TRBV3-1 (or the pseudogene TRBV3-2) and TRBJ1-2; D not certain. The V gene lost 5 bases and the J gene lost 7 bases, with 14 bases spanning the gap. This CDR3 comprises 13 residues. Germline assignment: CDR1 LGHDT and CDR2 YNNKEL (reference sequence). CDR3 amino acids: CASSAPPVPGYTF. The CDR3, as DNA: TGTGCCAGCAGCGCCCCCCCCGTCCCTGGCTACACCTTC.

The J gene is TRBJ2-7, the V gene TRBV5-1; tentatively, D is TRBD1 (6 bases). CDR3 length: 15 amino acids. Germline CDR1 reads SGHRS; CDR2 reads YFSETQ. Trimming took off 5 bases at V and 2 bases at J, with 17 bases between the two ends. CDR3 sequence: CASSPRPGQTYEQYF. In DNA form, the CDR3 reads TGCGCCAGCAGTCCCCGACCAGGACAGACCTACGAGCAGTACTTC.

The chain couples TRBV7-9 to TRBJ2-7; D is possibly TRBD1 or TRBD2 (6 bases each). CDR3 length equals 13 residues. Trimming cost V 2 bases and J 4 bases, with 9 bases left between them. Germline assignment: CDR1 SEHNR and CDR2 FQNEAQ (reference sequence). In DNA form, the CDR3 reads TGTGCCAGCAGCTTACGAGGGGGGTACGAGCAGTACTTC. Translation: CASSLRGGYEQYF.

This clone was seen only a few times. This chain joins TRBV30 and TRBJ2-4; TRBD2 is a possible D gene (5 bases). Germline CDR1 and CDR2: GTSNPN and SVGIG (reference sequence). This CDR3 has 11 amino acids. V was cut by 4 bases and J by 8 bases, with 9 bases left in between. The CDR3 nucleotides are TGTGCCTGGATGGAGGAGTACATTCAGTACTTC. Residues: CAWMEEYIQYF.

The chain uses TRBV4-1 and TRBJ2-6; D is perhaps TRBD2 (6 bases). Trimming cost V 2 bases and J 3 bases, with 11 bases left between them. The CDR3 has 16 amino acids. Germline CDR1 is MGHRA and CDR2 is YSYEKL. This CDR3 is CASSQIRGLGANVLTF. DNA for the CDR3: TGCGCCAGCAGCCAAATAAGGGGACTTGGGGCCAACGTCCTGACTTTC.

This rearrangement joins TRBV13 to TRBJ2-3; 9 nucleotides agree with TRBD1. CDR3 length: 16 amino acids. CDR1 and CDR2 from the germline V gene are PRHDT and FYEKMQ (reference sequence). The V and J ends lost 5 bases and 5 bases, in that order; junction bases with no gene match: 11. CDR3 residues: CASSGRDRVREDTQYF. The CDR3, as DNA: TGTGCCAGCAGCGGACGGGACAGGGTACGGGAAGATACGCAGTATTTT.

The chain uses TRBV4-1 and TRBJ2-7; no clear D. V lost 1 base and J 2 bases, leaving 9 bases between the germline ends. This CDR3 is built from 14 residues. CDR1 and CDR2 from the germline V gene are MGHRA and YSYEKL. The CDR3 spells CASSQAQDTYEQYF. For the CDR3, the DNA is TGCGCCAGCAGCCAAGCGCAAGACACCTACGAGCAGTACTTC.

V gene TRBV12-3 or TRBV12-4 combines with J gene TRBJ2-1; a weak D match, TRBD2 (6 bases). Trimming removed 1 base from V and 15 bases from J, with 13 bases in between. This CDR3 comprises 12 residues. The CDR3 reads CASSLVRETLFF. The CDR3 DNA follows: TGTGCCAGCAGTTTAGTCCGGGAGACCCTGTTCTTC.

As regards this clone: A much larger clone lies one base from this, so it may be a read error. This chain uses TRBV7-2 with TRBJ1-1; 8 bases are a match to TRBD1. CDR1 is SGHTA and CDR2 is FQGNSA in the germline V gene. The CDR3 consists of 14 residues. Losses at the gene ends were 3 bases for V and 1 base for J; bases not matched to a gene: 1. CDR3 DNA: TGTGCCAGCAGCTTGGGACAGGCGAACACTGAAGCTTTCTTT. Translated: CASSLGQANTEAFF.

The chain couples TRBV7-3 to TRBJ1-6; TRBD1 agrees at 9 bases. CDR1 is SGHTA and CDR2 is FQGTGA in the germline V gene. J lost 8 bases, V lost 5 bases, and 4 bases had no gene match. This CDR3 contains 14 residues. The CDR3 DNA is TGTGCCAGCAGCCCTGGGACAGGGCATTCACCCCTCCACTTT. Translation: CASSPGTGHSPLHF.

A few counts support this clone. The chain carries TRBV4-1 and TRBJ1-5; D unresolved. CDR1 is MGHRA, CDR2 YSYEKL, per germline. CDR3 size: 13 residues. V gave up 2 bases and J gave up 7 bases, with 9 bases separating them. CDR3 amino acids: CASSQIRGQPQHF. Here the CDR3 DNA reads TGCGCCAGCAGCCAAATTCGGGGACAGCCCCAGCATTTT.